This T cell receptor (beta chain) was retrieved from a study of glioma-infiltrating T cells. Trimming at V came to 3 bases and at J to 2 bases, leaving 6 bases not matched to a gene. CDR1 is LNHDA and CDR2 is SQIVND in the germline V gene (reference sequence). CDR3 length equals 15 residues. Study-wide results and limits: Only very few CDR3 sequences appeared in both tissue and blood. Tissue-blood divergence was below expectation in non-neoplastic patients, above in gliomas.

The iRepertoire nested amplicon-rescue multiplex PCR amplified TCR alpha and beta CDR3s from RNA. Each CDR3 protein is one row after TCRdb ran MiXCR on the multiplex PCR reads. The table includes under 200,000 distinct CDR3 sequences, roughly 45% detected once. This clonotype was seen a few times. What it recognizes is unknown. Sequenced sample: glioma tissue, nonneoplastic brain tissue, or PBMCs (not recorded which). This chain links TRBV19 with TRBJ1-2; TRBD1 aligns across 7 bases. The source of this sequence is a human donor with low-grade glioma or glioblastoma, undergoing nonglioma brain surgery, or in good health (not recorded which). The CDR3 region has the DNA TGTGCCAGTAGTATCCCCTCGACAGGGAACTATGGCTACACCTTC. The encoded protein is CASSIPSTGNYGYTF.